What follows are 13 T cell receptor beta chains derived from one specimen sequenced in a study of T cells in Graves' hyperthyroidism and ophthalmopathy. The CDR3 regions of TCR beta were amplified from RNA transcripts. Researchers ran a first-round RT-PCR on the TCR CDR3 using the HTBI primer set. One entry per CDR3 protein, called by TCRdb with MiXCR from the multiplex PCR reads. The sample records some 800,000 distinct CDR3 sequences, approximately 40% being singletons. Sequencing used blood. Receptor source: a man between 18 and 29 years old with Graves' hyperthyroidism.

This chain joins TRBV29-1 and TRBJ2-7; a weak D match, TRBD1 (6 bases). The CDR3 totals 12 residues. The V and J ends lost 8 bases and 2 bases respectively, with 13 bases between them. Germline lookup yields CDR1 SQVTM and CDR2 ANQGSEA. The CDR3 region has the DNA TGCAGCACTTGGGACATTGCCTACGAGCAGTACTTC. Its protein is CSTWDIAYEQYF.

J is TRBJ1-4 and V is TRBV12-3 or TRBV12-4; D remains ambiguous. Trimming left V 11 bases short and J 7 bases short, with 20 bases between. CDR3 size: 14 residues. The CDR3 nucleotides are TGTGCCGTCGGGCCCAGGCGGGGAGGTGAAAAACTGTTTTTT. The encoded protein is CAVGPRRGGEKLFF.

This clonotype was counted many times. The rearrangement joins TRBV2 to TRBJ2-5, with D perhaps TRBD1 or TRBD2 (5 bases each). The CDR3 loop spans 12 amino acids. Trimming took off 5 bases at V and 4 bases at J, with 8 bases between the two ends. CDR1 is SNHLY, CDR2 FYNNEI, per germline. This CDR3 reads CASSRGSETQYF. In nucleotides, the CDR3 is TGTGCCAGCAGTCGGGGCTCAGAGACCCAGTACTTC.

The table lists this clonotype with many counts. The rearrangement links TRBV19 to TRBJ1-1; D gene uncertain. The germline V and J ends were trimmed by 8 bases and 5 bases, with 12 bases remaining between them. This CDR3 contains 12 residues. Germline lookup yields CDR1 LNHDA and CDR2 SQIVND (reference sequence). The CDR3 loop is CASFQSGTEAFF. In DNA form, the CDR3 reads TGTGCCAGTTTTCAATCGGGGACTGAAGCTTTCTTT.

This sequence joins TRBV2 and TRBJ2-3, with 11 bases lining up with TRBD2. The CDR3 is 16 amino acids. V lost 1 base to trimming and J lost 4 bases; unmatched junction nucleotides: 4. Germline loops: CDR1 SNHLY, CDR2 FYNNEI. This CDR3 is CASSEEGSGRADTQYF. CDR3 nucleotides: TGTGCCAGCAGTGAAGAAGGTAGCGGGAGGGCAGATACGCAGTATTTT.

This clonotype showed up just a few times. One base away lies a much larger clone, so this may be a sequencing read error. This chain links TRBV15 with TRBJ1-5; D gene ambiguous. Germline V gives CDR1 LNHNV, CDR2 YYDKDF (reference sequence). The CDR3 covers 15 residues. The CDR3 coding sequence is TGTGCCACCAGCATTGGGAGCCGGAGCAATCAGCCCCGGCATTTT. Its protein product is CATSIGSRSNQPRHF.

The chain carries TRBV6-6 and TRBJ1-6; D unresolved. With 5 bases removed from V and 5 bases from J, the gap between germline ends came to 4 bases. CDR3 size: 12 residues. Germline values: CDR1 MNHNY, CDR2 SVGAGI (reference sequence). The CDR3 nucleotides are TGTGCCAGCAGTACGAATAATTCACCCCTCCACTTT. Translation gives CASSTNNSPLHF.

The V and J genes are TRBV5-5 and TRBJ1-4; no clear D gene. Germline CDR1 SGHKS, CDR2 YYEKEE (reference sequence). The V and J ends lost 5 bases and 6 bases respectively, with 11 bases between them. The CDR3 runs to 13 residues. In DNA form, the CDR3 reads TGTGCCAGCAGTCAAGACTTGGATGAAAAACTGTTTTTT. This translates into CASSQDLDEKLFF.

This clonotype was observed many times. This rearrangement joins TRBV29-1 to TRBJ1-1, with 7 positions matching TRBD1. Germline CDR1 reads SQVTM; CDR2 reads ANQGSEA. The V segment lost 8 bases and the J segment 7 bases; nucleotides outside the gene matches: 10. The CDR3 runs 12 residues. CDR3: CSSEETGIEAFF. In DNA form, the CDR3 reads TGCAGCTCCGAAGAGACAGGGATTGAAGCTTTCTTT.

This clonotype showed up many times. V usage is TRBV12-3 or TRBV12-4 and J usage is TRBJ1-1; D remains ambiguous. V lost 5 bases and J lost 6, with 13 bases in between. The CDR3 runs to 13 residues. Here the CDR3 reads CASSAGRRAEAFF. The CDR3 coding sequence is TGTGCCAGCAGTGCCGGCCGTCGGGCTGAAGCTTTCTTT.

This clonotype showed up many times. The J gene is TRBJ1-5, the V gene TRBV2, with D hard to call. The germline V and J ends were trimmed by 4 bases and 4 bases, with 14 bases remaining between them. The germline gives CDR1 SNHLY, CDR2 FYNNEI. The CDR3 sequence is 15 residues long. The CDR3 sequence: CASSGSGGPNQPQHF. The DNA for the CDR3 is TGTGCCAGCAGTGGCTCGGGAGGACCGAATCAGCCCCAGCATTTT.

Many counts were recorded for this clonotype. V and J are TRBV12-3 or TRBV12-4 and TRBJ2-7; TRBD1 agrees at 8 bases. The V and J ends lost 6 bases and 5 bases, in that order; junction bases with no gene match: 6. CDR3 size: 13 residues. As DNA, the CDR3 is TGTGCCAGCAGCCTGGACAGGGAGGACGAGCAGTACTTC. Protein: CASSLDREDEQYF.

This clonotype was observed a few times. V and J are TRBV7-9 and TRBJ2-7; D perhaps matches TRBD1 (6 bases). This CDR3 spans 13 amino acids. The germline V gene encodes CDR1 SEHNR and CDR2 FQNEAQ (reference sequence). V lost 11 bases, J lost 5 bases, and 19 bases lay in between. The CDR3 sequence is CALKGHPGNEQYF. CDR3 nucleotide sequence: TGTGCCTTAAAGGGACACCCGGGCAACGAGCAGTACTTC.